Below, 24 T cell receptor beta chains from the same sample are listed, as sequenced in a study of cytomegalovirus exposure and HLA in healthy donors. 60 Vbeta and 13 Jbeta primers were used in PCR. TCRdb's copy holds only in-frame clones and misses some; the assay was immunoSEQ multiplex PCR. The sample has 160,000 or so clones; around 81% are singletons. Sequencing input: PBMCs. Receptors were obtained from a woman aged 18-29 years in good health and CMV-seropositive.

The chain couples TRBV5-6 to TRBJ2-7; D is ambiguous. The CDR3 sequence is 15 residues long. V lost 0 bases and J 1 base, leaving 11 bases between the germline ends. The germline CDR1 and CDR2 sequences are SGHDT and YYEEEE. The DNA for the CDR3 is TGTGCCAGCAGCTTGGGGGCATCCGTATCCTACGAGCAGTACTTC. It encodes CASSLGASVSYEQYF.

V usage is TRBV7-9 and J usage is TRBJ2-3, with a weak D call TRBD1 (5 bases). V was clipped by 1 base and J by 3 bases, with 11 bases between them. The CDR3 has 15 amino acids. Germline V CDR1 and CDR2: SEHNR, FQNEAQ (reference sequence). CDR3 DNA: TGTGCCAGCAGCTTAGGGGGCTACGTAACAGATACGCAGTATTTT. This codes for CASSLGGYVTDTQYF.

This chain connects TRBV14 to TRBJ2-5, with 7 nucleotides matching TRBD1. This CDR3 contains 15 residues. The J segment lost 4 bases and the V segment lost 0 bases, leaving 5 bases of the junction unmatched. Germline loops: CDR1 SGHDN, CDR2 FVKESK. CDR3 residues: CASSQDGAGGETQYF. CDR3 DNA: TGTGCCAGCAGCCAAGACGGGGCAGGGGGAGAGACCCAGTACTTC.

The CDR3 sequence is CASSLPGEGNQPQHF. CDR3 DNA: TGTGCCAGCAGCTTACCCGGGGAAGGGAATCAGCCCCAGCATTTT. The chain is built from TRBV7-2 and TRBJ1-5; D gene uncertain. Trimming removed 2 bases at V and 4 bases at J, with 12 bases between. This CDR3 has 15 amino acids. Germline CDR1 is SGHTA and CDR2 is FQGNSA.

This chain connects TRBV5-6 to TRBJ1-6, with TRBD1 identical over 9 bases. J lost 5 bases, V lost 3 bases, and 3 bases had no gene match. The CDR3 covers 15 residues. The germline CDR1 and CDR2 sequences are SGHDT and YYEEEE. The DNA of the CDR3 is TGTGCCAGCAGCTGGGGACAGGGAAATAATTCACCCCTCCACTTT. This sequence encodes CASSWGQGNNSPLHF.

This sequence joins TRBV28 and TRBJ2-3, with D hard to call. Germline CDR1 reads MDHEN; CDR2 reads SYDVKM. Trimming removed 3 bases from V and 2 bases from J, with 9 bases in between. This CDR3 has 14 residues. Written as DNA, the CDR3 is TGTGCCAGCAGTTTGGCTGAGGTCACAGATACGCAGTATTTT. It codes for CASSLAEVTDTQYF.

This sequence joins TRBV19 and TRBJ1-1; 8 positions match TRBD1. The CDR3 is 18 amino acids. Trimming took 5 bases from V and 1 from J; bases not matched to a gene: 15. Germline lookup yields CDR1 LNHDA and CDR2 SQIVND (reference sequence). This chain's CDR3 is CASSALGRDRISNTEAFF. For the CDR3, the DNA is TGTGCCAGTAGTGCGCTCGGCCGGGACAGGATTTCGAACACTGAAGCTTTCTTT.

The CDR3 reads CATSRVEDRSRDTQYF. CDR3 in DNA: TGTGCCACCAGCAGAGTCGAGGACAGGTCTCGAGATACGCAGTATTTT. This chain uses TRBV15 with TRBJ2-3; TRBD1 aligns across 7 bases. The CDR3 contains 16 residues. The germline V gene encodes CDR1 LNHNV and CDR2 YYDKDF (reference sequence). The ends lost 1 base at V and 5 bases at J; junction bases unmatched: 9.

The V gene is TRBV6-5, the J gene TRBJ2-4; a possible D gene is TRBD2 (5 bases). CDR1 MNHEY and CDR2 SVGAGI come from the germline V gene. The CDR3 is 13 amino acids. Trimming took off 8 bases at V and 6 bases at J, with 14 bases between the two ends. Here the CDR3 DNA reads TGTGCCAGCCGAGGTGAAGGAGGAAACATTCAGTACTTC. Residues: CASRGEGGNIQYF.

The chain is built from TRBV30 and TRBJ1-1, with TRBD1 identical over 7 bases. Germline V gene sequence: CDR1 GTSNPN, CDR2 SVGIG (reference sequence). The V and J ends lost 5 bases and 0 bases, in that order; junction bases with no gene match: 18. The CDR3 has 18 residues. This CDR3 reads CAWDNLPFRTGLNTEAFF. CDR3 DNA sequence: TGTGCCTGGGACAACTTACCTTTTAGGACAGGACTGAACACTGAAGCTTTCTTT.

Comment on this clone: The junction departs from the called germline gene at one end, perhaps through a read error. The V and J genes are TRBV11-3 and TRBJ1-6; weak D call: TRBD1 (5 bases). Germline V gene data show CDR1 as SGHNT and CDR2 as YENEEA. The CDR3 covers 14 residues. In DNA form, the CDR3 reads TGTGCCGGCAGTTTTCCCGTAACCCCAGGGACCCTCCACTTT. Its protein product is CAGSFPVTPGTLHF.

The chain is built from TRBV5-6 and TRBJ2-7; TRBD2 matches at 7 bases. CDR1 is SGHDT and CDR2 is YYEEEE in the germline V gene. The CDR3 is 13 residues long. V shed 4 bases, J shed 3 bases, and the junction held 4 bases outside the gene matches. The CDR3 is CASSRGTNYEQYF. The CDR3 region has the DNA TGTGCCAGCAGCCGGGGGACTAACTACGAGCAGTACTTC.

Comment on this clone: Germline and junction disagree at one end, which may indicate a read error. The chain recombines TRBV7-9 with TRBJ1-6, with 9 bases aligning to TRBD1. Germline V CDR1 and CDR2: SEHNR, FQNEAQ (reference sequence). The CDR3 totals 17 residues. CDR3 coding DNA: TGTTCCAGCAGCCCAGCCGGGACAGGGACTTATAATTCACCCCTCCACTTT. This gives the protein CSSSPAGTGTYNSPLHF.

This clone was observed a few times. V and J are TRBV5-1 and TRBJ1-3; the D gene is possibly TRBD1 (6 bases). Germline values: CDR1 SGHRS, CDR2 YFSETQ. V was shortened by 0 bases and J by 4 bases, with 8 bases between the two germline ends. CDR3 length equals 14 residues. The CDR3 DNA is TGCGCCAGCAGCTTGGCAGGGGAGGGAAACACCATATATTTT. Protein: CASSLAGEGNTIYF.

On this clone: One junction end disagrees with the germline gene, perhaps due to a read error. The rearrangement uses TRBV15 and TRBJ2-6; tentative D call: TRBD1 (6 bases). CDR1 is LNHNV, CDR2 YYDKDF, per germline (reference sequence). The CDR3 sequence is 16 residues long. CDR3 nucleotide sequence: TGTGCCACCAGCGAGAAACAGGGCTCTGGGGCCAACGGCCTGACTTTC. Translated: CATSEKQGSGANGLTF.

The rearrangement joins TRBV30 to TRBJ1-5; no definite D call. V was cut by 5 bases and J by 4 bases, with 15 bases left in between. Per germline, CDR1 GTSNPN and CDR2 SVGIG (reference sequence). The CDR3 contains 14 residues. This chain's CDR3 is CAWQGSSENQPQHF. The CDR3 DNA reads as TGTGCCTGGCAAGGTTCCTCGGAGAATCAGCCCCAGCATTTT. Full variable domain (rest looked up from reference TRBV30 and TRBJ1-5): SQTIHQWPATLVQPVGSPLSLECTVEGTSNPNLYWYRQAAGRGLQLLFYSVGIGQISSEVPQNLSASRPQDRQFILSSKKLLLSDSGFYLCAWQGSSENQPQHFGDGTRLSIL.

The rearrangement uses TRBV9 and TRBJ2-3; TRBD2 matches at 8 bases. After removal of 0 bases from V and 2 bases from J, the junction contained 2 bases not matched to a gene. The CDR3 totals 15 residues. Per germline, CDR1 SGDLS and CDR2 YYNGEE. In DNA, the CDR3 is TGTGCCAGCAGCGTAGGCGGGGGGATCACAGATACGCAGTATTTT. This translates into CASSVGGGITDTQYF.

V usage is TRBV19 and J usage is TRBJ1-1; 8 bases agree with TRBD1. CDR1 is LNHDA and CDR2 is SQIVND in the germline V gene (reference sequence). Germline trimming cut 4 bases from V and 1 base from J; bases unmatched to any gene: 8. The CDR3 has 16 residues. The CDR3 DNA is TGTGCCAGTAGTAGGCGACAGGGGACGGCGAACACTGAAGCTTTCTTT. Protein sequence: CASSRRQGTANTEAFF.

This chain links TRBV11-2 with TRBJ2-7; no definite D call. This CDR3 comprises 13 residues. Trimming left V 2 bases short and J 2 bases short, with 7 bases between. Per germline, CDR1 SGHAT and CDR2 FQNNGV. This chain's CDR3 is CASSLQPAYEQYF. The DNA of the CDR3 is TGTGCCAGCAGCTTACAACCAGCCTACGAGCAGTACTTC.

The V gene is TRBV4-2, the J gene TRBJ2-2; 9 positions agree with TRBD2. Germline CDR1 and CDR2: LGHNA and YNFKEQ. This CDR3 comprises 17 residues. With 2 bases clipped from V and 9 bases from J, the junction kept 13 bases outside the gene matches. Here the CDR3 DNA reads TGTGCCAGCAGCCAACCCGTAGCGGGGGCCTTGACGCGGGAGCTGTTTTTT. It specifies CASSQPVAGALTRELFF.

The V and J genes are TRBV20-1 and TRBJ1-3; TRBD1 matches 7 bases. The junction had 3 bases not matched to a gene; V was cut back by 5 bases and J by 8 bases. CDR1 and CDR2 (germline): DFQATT, SNEGSKA (reference sequence). CDR3 length: 11 residues. CDR3 sequence: CSARQGHTIYF. The CDR3 nucleotides are TGCAGTGCTCGACAGGGACACACCATATATTTT.

The chain is built from TRBV4-1 and TRBJ2-1; a weak D match, TRBD2 (5 bases). Trimming took off 0 bases at V and 10 bases at J, with 16 bases between the two ends. From germline, CDR1 is MGHRA and CDR2 YSYEKL. The CDR3 extends over 15 amino acids. CDR3 coding DNA: TGCGCCAGCAGCCAAGAAAACTCGGACTTGGGGGAGCAGTTCTTC. Translated: CASSQENSDLGEQFF.

This clone appeared a few times. The rearrangement links TRBV19 to TRBJ2-6, with D tentatively TRBD1 (6 bases). The CDR3 contains 14 residues. V dropped 6 bases and J dropped 0 bases, with 6 bases sitting between them. Germline assignment: CDR1 LNHDA and CDR2 SQIVND (reference sequence). This chain's CDR3 is CASRDSSGANVLTF. The CDR3 bases are TGTGCCAGTAGGGACAGCTCTGGGGCCAACGTCCTGACTTTC. The full variable domain, with the rest looked up from reference TRBV19 and TRBJ2-6, is DGGITQSPKYLFRKEGQNVTLSCEQNLNHDAMYWYRQDPGQGLRLIYYSQIVNDFQKGDIAEGYSVSREKKESFPLTVTSAQKNPTAFYLCASRDSSGANVLTFGAGSRLTVL.

CDR3 bases: TGTGCCAGCAGCTTCCTTTCGGGACATCTAGCTCTCAGCACAGATACGCAGTATTTT. Translating it yields CASSFLSGHLALSTDTQYF. The genes are TRBV7-9 and TRBJ2-3; weak D call: TRBD1 (6 bases). The V end was cut by 3 bases, the J end by 0 bases, with 22 bases between. The CDR3 is 19 amino acids. Germline V gene lookup returns CDR1 SEHNR and CDR2 FQNEAQ (reference sequence).